The clone carrying this T cell receptor (beta chain) was observed many times. The germline V gene has CDR1 SEHNR and CDR2 FQNEAQ (reference sequence). V dropped 5 bases and J dropped 1 base, with 20 bases sitting between them. CDR3 length equals 17 residues. The sample originates from a study of regulatory T cells in long-lasting Graves disease. Overall study: Persistent Graves' disease meant over 5 years of antithyroid drugs with positive TSH receptor antibodies.

Time point given: persistent/refractory GD, antithyroid drugs over 5 years with positive TRAb. TCR sequences were obtained from RNA taken from PBMCs. Arm-PCR of CDR3 regions with iRepertoire HTBI primers generated TCR beta libraries. TCRdb passed the multiplex PCR reads through MiXCR, listing each CDR3 protein once. Of about 470,000 distinct CDR3 sequences listed, 20% to 25% are singletons. The TCR originated in a female donor with Graves disease. Sequencing was performed on peripheral blood mononuclear cells (PBMCs), taken when the disease was refractory, from a patient treated with antithyroid drugs. The chain uses TRBV7-9 and TRBJ2-5; D is perhaps TRBD1 (6 bases). The CDR3 protein is CASSRPRQVSGQETQYF. The CDR3 nucleotides read TGTGCCAGCAGCCGCCCTAGACAGGTCTCCGGCCAAGAGACCCAGTACTTC.